A single sample gave rise to the 32 T cell receptor beta chains below, sequenced in a study of CD8+CD57+ T cells in acquired aplastic anemia. Those patients picked for sequencing had displayed CD8+CD57+ cell expansion on flow cytometry. Genomic DNA served as template for TCR beta VDJ and CDR3 profiling. TCRdb fed the reads into MiXCR, producing one record per CDR3 protein. The data contain around 290,000 distinct CDR3 sequences, 50% to 65% of them singletons. Material for sequencing was sorted CD4+, CD8+, or CD8+CD57+ T cells (not recorded which) from PBMCs. The receptors derive from a human donor with aplastic anemia.

The sample holds many counts of this clonotype. The chain recombines TRBV6-5 with TRBJ1-6; maybe TRBD1 (5 bases). Between the trimmed V and J ends, which lost 6 bases and 10 bases, there was a span of 22 bases. Germline V gene sequence: CDR1 MNHEY, CDR2 SVGAGI. The CDR3 runs 16 residues. The CDR3 protein is CASSWGGGGEGSPLHF. The DNA of the CDR3 is TGTGCCAGCAGCTGGGGAGGTGGGGGAGAGGGGTCACCCCTCCACTTT.

The V and J genes are TRBV5-1 and TRBJ1-5; no clear D. Per germline, CDR1 SGHRS and CDR2 YFSETQ. This CDR3 contains 13 residues. V was shortened by 4 bases and J by 7 bases, with 12 bases between the two germline ends. CDR3 nucleotides: TGCGCCAGCAGCGGGCAACCGGGACAGCCCCAGCATTTT. Protein: CASSGQPGQPQHF.

The CDR3 is CASSFRTSEYEQYF. In nucleotides, the CDR3 is TGTGCCAGCAGCTTTCGGACTAGCGAGTACGAGCAGTACTTC. This chain uses TRBV5-6 with TRBJ2-7, with 9 bases matching TRBD2. The CDR3 sequence is 14 residues long. Germline CDR1 SGHDT, CDR2 YYEEEE. The trim removed 2 bases at V and 4 bases at J, leaving 4 bases unmatched.

The V call is TRBV12-3 or TRBV12-4, the J call TRBJ2-1; D is uncertain. V was clipped by 6 bases and J by 15 bases, with 15 bases between them. CDR3 length: 11 amino acids. CDR3 amino acids: CASRRGARVFF. The CDR3 DNA is TGTGCCAGCAGAAGAGGAGCTCGGGTGTTCTTC.

The chain uses TRBV9 and TRBJ1-2; D unclear. CDR1 is SGDLS, CDR2 YYNGEE, per germline. V was trimmed by 4 bases and J by 3 bases, leaving 16 bases between them. The CDR3 consists of 15 residues. The CDR3 sequence is CASSPLEQNYYGYTF. CDR3 DNA sequence: TGTGCCAGCAGCCCCCTGGAGCAAAACTACTATGGCTACACCTTC.

In its sample, this clonotype was seen many times. The CDR3 region is CASSGGWSLRSNEQFF. CDR3 in DNA: TGTGCCAGCAGTGGTGGATGGAGCCTACGGTCCAATGAGCAGTTCTTC. The chain is built from TRBV6-1 and TRBJ2-1; D ambiguous. Germline CDR1 is MNHNS and CDR2 is SASEGT. This CDR3 has 16 residues. The V and J ends lost 4 bases and 6 bases respectively, with 19 bases between them.

Ten or more counts support this clonotype. The J gene is TRBJ2-3, the V gene TRBV5-1; the D gene is possibly TRBD2 (7 bases). CDR1 and CDR2 (germline): SGHRS, YFSETQ. The V end was cut by 7 bases, the J end by 4 bases, with 19 bases between. This CDR3 has 15 residues. The CDR3, as DNA: TGCGCCAGCCGAGGGGGGGGGGCGTTGGCAGATACGCAGTATTTT. It specifies CASRGGGALADTQYF.

The V and J genes are TRBV6-1 and TRBJ2-5, with D possibly being TRBD1 (5 bases). The CDR3 sequence is 15 residues long. Trimming took 2 bases from V and 3 from J, leaving 13 bases between them. Germline assignment: CDR1 MNHNS and CDR2 SASEGT. The CDR3 coding sequence is TGTGCCAGCAGTGAATGGGGCTATCAAAAAGAGACCCAGTACTTC. The encoded protein is CASSEWGYQKETQYF.

The chain carries TRBV20-1 and TRBJ2-7, with no clear D. The CDR3 runs to 12 residues. V was clipped by 5 bases and J by 4 bases, with 12 bases between them. Per the germline V gene, CDR1 is DFQATT and CDR2 is SNEGSKA (reference sequence). The CDR3 region has the DNA TGCAGTGCTTTAACGCGCCCTTACGAGCAGTACTTC. Protein sequence: CSALTRPYEQYF.

Ten or more counts support this clonotype. The chain has TRBV20-1 and TRBJ1-3, with D possibly being TRBD1 (6 bases). V was trimmed by 6 bases and J by 3 bases, leaving 24 bases between them. The CDR3 spans 17 residues. From germline, CDR1 is DFQATT and CDR2 SNEGSKA (reference sequence). As DNA, the CDR3 is TGCAGTGCCCCAAAGAGATCGGGGGCTCGCGGTGGAAACACCATATATTTT. It codes for CSAPKRSGARGGNTIYF.

The chain is built from TRBV2 and TRBJ2-4; no definite D call. Per germline, CDR1 SNHLY and CDR2 FYNNEI. This CDR3 has 12 amino acids. V was shortened by 11 bases and J by 5 bases, with 13 bases between the two germline ends. CDR3 in DNA: TGTGCCTCGAGTGCTGGCGAAAACATTCAGTACTTC. Amino acids: CASSAGENIQYF.

In this sample, this clonotype turned up many times. This rearrangement joins TRBV7-9 to TRBJ2-5; D is perhaps TRBD1 (6 bases). Looked up from germline, CDR1 is SEHNR and CDR2 is FQNEAQ (reference sequence). Trimming stripped 0 bases from V and 0 bases from J, with 8 bases between. The CDR3 is 15 residues long. In nucleotides, the CDR3 is TGTGCCAGCAGCTTAGCGGGGGCGTACCAAGAGACCCAGTACTTC. Translation gives CASSLAGAYQETQYF.

This clonotype was seen repeatedly, ten times or more. The V gene is TRBV10-2, the J gene TRBJ2-1; 13 bases map to TRBD2. CDR1 and CDR2 from the germline V gene are WSHSY and SAAADI. The ends lost 7 bases at V and 9 bases at J; junction bases unmatched: 6. The CDR3 extends over 14 amino acids. CDR3 in DNA: TGCGCCAGCAAAACTAGCGGGGGGGCTGGTGAGCAGTTCTTC. Translated: CASKTSGGAGEQFF.

V gene TRBV5-8 combines with J gene TRBJ1-1; perhaps TRBD1 as D (5 bases). The V gene's germline CDR1 is SGHTS and CDR2 YDEGEE. There are 15 residues in the CDR3. Trimming pared 4 bases from V and 1 base from J, leaving 14 bases between. CDR3 sequence reads: CASSPRQLQNTEAFF. The DNA of the CDR3 is TGTGCCAGCAGCCCCAGACAGCTACAGAACACTGAAGCTTTCTTT.

The rearrangement links TRBV27 to TRBJ1-1; 8 bases line up with TRBD1. CDR1 MNHEY and CDR2 SMNVEV come from the germline V gene (reference sequence). The CDR3 spans 12 residues. J gave up 6 bases and V 6 bases, and 3 bases lay outside the gene matches. The DNA for the CDR3 is TGTGCCAGCAGCACGACAGGGGCTGAAGCTTTCTTT. This sequence encodes CASSTTGAEAFF.

The chain carries TRBV7-2 and TRBJ1-6; weak D call: TRBD1 (6 bases). Between the trimmed V and J ends, which lost 4 bases and 9 bases, there was a span of 25 bases. The CDR3 spans 18 residues. Germline CDR1 is SGHTA and CDR2 is FQGNSA. The DNA for the CDR3 is TGTGCCAGCAGCTGGGGGGCCTTTTCAGGACAGTTCACTTCACCCCTCCACTTT. Translating gives CASSWGAFSGQFTSPLHF.

This clonotype was recorded once. The chain links TRBV7-9 to TRBJ2-1, with 10 bases matching TRBD2. Germline CDR1 and CDR2: SEHNR and FQNEAQ (reference sequence). CDR3 length equals 15 residues. The V gene end was trimmed by 3 bases and the J gene end by 5 bases; junction bases not matched to a gene: 4. The CDR3 reads CASSFPAGGDNEQFF. The CDR3 nucleotides are TGTGCCAGCAGCTTCCCAGCGGGGGGGGACAATGAGCAGTTCTTC.

In its sample, this clonotype was seen once. This chain connects TRBV10-2 to TRBJ2-3; D gene unclear. The CDR3 runs 14 residues. With 5 bases removed from V and 5 bases from J, the gap between germline ends came to 14 bases. Germline CDR1 and CDR2: WSHSY and SAAADI. The CDR3 sequence: CASSHAAGRDTQYF. In DNA form, the CDR3 reads TGCGCCAGCAGTCACGCGGCCGGGCGAGATACGCAGTATTTT.

This clonotype is a singleton in its sample. A read error may produce the germline difference seen at one junction end. The rearrangement uses TRBV5-4 and TRBJ2-1; 8 nucleotides agree with TRBD1. Per the germline V gene, CDR1 is SGHNT and CDR2 is YYREEE (reference sequence). This CDR3 is built from 14 residues. The CDR3 sequence: CASSLGQGWNEKFF. The CDR3 bases are TGTGCCAGCAGCTTGGGACAGGGGTGGAATGAGAAGTTCTTC.

This clonotype showed up many times. The chain couples TRBV7-3 to TRBJ2-2, with no clear D. Between the trimmed V and J ends, which lost 2 bases and 4 bases, there was a span of 8 bases. The CDR3 is made up of 14 amino acids. Germline CDR1 SGHTA, CDR2 FQGTGA. The CDR3 here is CASSLSGTTGELFF. CDR3 in DNA: TGTGCCAGCAGCTTATCAGGAACCACCGGGGAGCTGTTTTTT. Supplemented by reference TRBV7-3 and TRBJ2-2, the full variable domain reads GAGVSQTPSNKVTEKGKYVELRCDPISGHTALYWYRQSLGQGPEFLIYFQGTGAADDSGLPNDRFFAVRPEGSVSTLKIQRTERGDSAVYLCASSLSGTTGELFFGEGSRLTVL.

There are many counts of this clonotype. V is TRBV3-1 and J is TRBJ2-3, with 7 nucleotides matching TRBD2. Germline assignment: CDR1 LGHDT and CDR2 YNNKEL (reference sequence). CDR3 length: 14 residues. After removal of 3 bases from V and 4 bases from J, the junction contained 4 bases not matched to a gene. The CDR3 region is CASSQAGEADTQYF. The DNA for the CDR3 is TGTGCCAGCAGCCAGGCGGGAGAGGCAGATACGCAGTATTTT.

The gene calls are TRBV20-1 and TRBJ2-7; possibly TRBD1 for D (6 bases). V was clipped by 5 bases and J by 0 bases, with 17 bases between them. The length of the CDR3 is 15 residues. Germline assignment: CDR1 DFQATT and CDR2 SNEGSKA (reference sequence). CDR3 coding DNA: TGCAGTGCTGGTCGGGGTCAGGGGAGCTCCTACGAGCAGTACTTC. Translation: CSAGRGQGSSYEQYF.

The chain recombines TRBV15 with TRBJ2-5, with TRBD1 identical over 7 bases. This CDR3 spans 13 amino acids. Germline CDR1 LNHNV, CDR2 YYDKDF (reference sequence). V was clipped by 2 bases and J by 7 bases; unmatched bases: 4. For the CDR3, the DNA is TGTGCCACCAGCAGACCAGGGGGTAGGACCCAGTACTTC. This sequence encodes CATSRPGGRTQYF.

This clonotype came up many times. V and J are TRBV20-1 and TRBJ2-7; the match to TRBD2 covers 10 bases. Germline V gene sequence: CDR1 DFQATT, CDR2 SNEGSKA (reference sequence). The CDR3 sequence is 15 residues long. Trimming cost V 5 bases and J 6 bases; bases outside gene matches: 13. CDR3 nucleotide sequence: TGCAGTGCTGGCAAGCGGGGGGGCCAGGTGGGCGAGCAGTACTTC. Its protein product is CSAGKRGGQVGEQYF.

The genes are TRBV5-1 and TRBJ1-2; possibly TRBD1 for D (6 bases). The length of the CDR3 is 13 residues. Germline V gene lookup returns CDR1 SGHRS and CDR2 YFSETQ. V dropped 7 bases and J dropped 4 bases, with 14 bases sitting between them. CDR3 sequence: CASGTGTSYGYTF. As DNA, the CDR3 is TGCGCCAGCGGCACAGGGACCTCCTATGGCTACACCTTC. The variable domain in full, with the rest retrieved from reference TRBV5-1 and TRBJ1-2, is KAGVTQTPRYLIKTRGQQVTLSCSPISGHRSVSWYQQTPGQGLQFLFEYFSETQRNKGNFPGRFSGRQFSNSRSEMNVSTLELGDSALYLCASGTGTSYGYTFGSGTRLTVV.

The genes are TRBV9 and TRBJ2-3; 8 bases match TRBD2. The junction had 7 bases not matched to a gene; V was cut back by 4 bases and J by 0 bases. CDR3 length: 16 residues. CDR1 SGDLS and CDR2 YYNGEE come from the germline V gene. In nucleotides, the CDR3 is TGTGCCAGCAGCATACGGGGGGGGTGGAGCACAGATACGCAGTATTTT. Translation: CASSIRGGWSTDTQYF.

The chain's CDR3 is CASSLATDYYEQYF. The CDR3 DNA reads as TGCGCCAGCAGCTTGGCAACAGATTACTACGAGCAGTACTTC. V and J are TRBV5-1 and TRBJ2-7; D gene unclear. Trimming took off 0 bases at V and 3 bases at J, with 10 bases between the two ends. This CDR3 spans 14 amino acids. CDR1 and CDR2 from the germline V gene are SGHRS and YFSETQ.

This clonotype occurred many times. The chain joins TRBV7-9 to TRBJ2-7; D gene unclear. Germline V CDR1 and CDR2: SEHNR, FQNEAQ (reference sequence). Trimming pared 5 bases from V and 3 bases from J, leaving 11 bases between. This CDR3 has 13 amino acids. The CDR3 loop is CASSPPGLYEQYF. The CDR3 nucleotides are TGTGCCAGCAGCCCCCCCGGTCTCTACGAGCAGTACTTC.

This clonotype has ten or more counts. J is TRBJ2-5 and V is TRBV20-1; 7 bases are shared with TRBD2. The CDR3 covers 17 residues. Germline lookup yields CDR1 DFQATT and CDR2 SNEGSKA (reference sequence). V was clipped by 1 base and J by 2 bases; unmatched bases: 13. CDR3 loop: CSARVVSGFTLQETQYF. The CDR3 nucleotides read TGCAGTGCTAGAGTGGTTAGCGGGTTTACATTGCAAGAGACCCAGTACTTC.

This chain connects TRBV19 to TRBJ2-3; TRBD2 agrees at 11 bases. The CDR3 covers 17 residues. Losses at the gene ends were 9 bases for V and 1 base for J; bases not matched to a gene: 12. Germline-derived CDR1 and CDR2 are LNHDA and SQIVND (reference sequence). The CDR3 here is CASSSGTTSGGTDTQYF. CDR3 sequence (DNA): TGTGCCAGCAGCTCGGGAACGACTAGCGGGGGCACAGATACGCAGTATTTT.

This chain joins TRBV10-1 and TRBJ2-3, with TRBD2 matching over 9 bases. CDR3 length equals 13 residues. J gave up 6 bases and V 6 bases, and 4 bases lay outside the gene matches. Per germline, CDR1 WNHNN and CDR2 SYGVQD (reference sequence). The CDR3 DNA reads TGCGCCAGCAGCCAGCGGGGGGAGGATACGCAGTATTTT. Encoded protein: CASSQRGEDTQYF.

The chain carries TRBV25-1 and TRBJ2-1, with 15 bases fitting TRBD2. Trimming at V came to 5 bases and at J to 3 bases, leaving 8 bases not matched to a gene. Germline CDR1 is MGHDK and CDR2 is SYGVNS. The CDR3 is 18 amino acids. The CDR3 region is CASSLTGLAGGLYNEQFF. In nucleotides, the CDR3 is TGTGCCAGCAGTTTAACCGGACTAGCGGGAGGGCTCTACAATGAGCAGTTCTTC.